This TCR beta chain appears in the sequencing data of a study of blood T cell repertoires in COVID-19. Looking at the study overall: Italy, Spain and the United States were the sources of the convalescent and acute COVID-19 samples. PBMCs, B-cell-depleted T cells, or T cells provided the cDNA or gDNA that made up the material.

Those who participated ranged in age from roughly 18 to 90 years and resided in 24 US areas. Per the study methods: Estimates of nucleated cell counts were drawn from the amplification of reference gene primers. Profiling relied on immunoSEQ multiplex PCR, and the TCRdb table lists in-frame clones only, not all of them. Clone size and the V and J calls come from that table; the DNA yielded D and trimming. The table lists 300,000 to 400,000 clones, 65% to 90% of them singletons. V shed 1 base and J shed 7 bases, with 10 bases lying between them. The CDR3 sequence is 13 residues long. Germline V gene data show CDR1 as SEHNR and CDR2 as FQNEAQ (reference sequence).

This TCR was recovered from a woman between 40 and 55 years old with acute COVID-19. This chain joins TRBV7-9 and TRBJ1-2; no firm D call. The sequenced sample was PBMCs or T cells enriched from blood (not recorded which). The CDR3 protein is CASSLEVGSGYTF. The CDR3 region has the DNA TGTGCCAGCAGCTTAGAGGTCGGGAGTGGCTACACCTTC.